This T cell receptor beta chain is from a study of T cell responses to AZD1222 COVID-19 vaccine (dated by TCRdb to about 2021). A note on the overall study: Because spike-specific TCR depth and breadth did not differ between the two schedules, AZD1222 recipients who got a second dose at roughly 4 weeks were pooled with those who got a second dose at roughly 12 weeks. A total of approximately 240 trial participants underwent TCR sequencing, of whom about 210 had received two doses of AZD1222 and 26 had received two doses of the MenACWY control vaccine. Trial participants were enrolled by age into 18-55, 56-69 and 70-plus year subgroups, with approximately 150, 28 and 58 TCR-sequenced participants respectively.

This specimen's time point label, per the study, means: baseline before first vaccination. Vaccinee samples were obtained from the UK trials COV001 and COV002, which included a single-blind randomized controlled phase 2/3 trial of AZD1222 (ChAdOx1 nCoV-19) in healthy adults. For TCRbeta chain sequencing, PBMC samples were collected from trial participants at day 0 and at day 28 after the second dose. About this clone itself: This clone's antigen is unknown. The sample holds no much larger clone one base away, and base qualities are not on file.

The research as a whole found: In the small 56-69-year group, the increase in depth fell short of significance, most likely because of low power. The vaccine-associated CD4 TCRs covered the entire spike protein, and the dominant responses fell in regions 160-218 and 743-854. Conclusions about previously exposed vaccinees are limited because only 5 or 6 AZD1222 recipients were SARS-CoV-2 seropositive at baseline. A significant rise in spike-specific TCR breadth and depth was observed after two AZD1222 doses relative to day 0 and relative to MenACWY recipients. Participants were mostly white British, with more females than males. The authors suggested clonal diversity may have been underestimated. Nearly half of unique spike-specific TCRs reportedly recognized epitopes outside regions mutated in the B.1.351 and B.1.1.7 variants. No day 14 peak-response samples were available, so repertoires were characterized only after the peak T cell response.

The CDR3 has 15 amino acids, counting the end cysteine and phenylalanine. Just the 45-base CDR3 DNA is kept, in frame starting at base 1. Between the V and J ends, shortened by 7 bases and 0 bases respectively, the junction contains 12 bases. From the germline V gene, CDR1 is MNHEY and CDR2 is SVGAGI. The CDR3 regions of human TCRbeta chains were analyzed by immunosequencing. The original pipeline was this. Repertoire TCRs were checked for matches against a reference library of SARS-CoV-2-specific TCRs that had been generated using the MIRA antigen-specificity platform. Breadth was defined as the fraction of unique TCRs that were SARS-CoV-2-associated, and depth was defined as the fraction of total T cells that were SARS-CoV-2-associated. Using the MIRA data, each spike-specific TCR was mapped to the spike region that the TCR reacts to and placed in a CD4 or CD8 class. Log10-transformed breadth and depth values were compared by one-way ANOVA with Sidak's multiple comparisons tests. TCRdb took over this immuneACCESS table, retaining in-frame rearrangements with V and J assigned. Such tables are incomplete; in checked studies, under half of the missing clones stem from an unresolved V gene, and the remainder is unexplained. The D gene and trimming were derived from the DNA, and the V and J assignments and clone size from that table. The sample table holds 100,000 to 150,000 clones, of which less than 95% were seen once. 6% to 7.5% of the sample lies in the top ten.

The source is an adult in good health. Specimen: peripheral blood, collected on day 0 of AZD1222 vaccination. This receptor chain uses TRBV6-5 and TRBJ1-4; the D gene is perhaps TRBD1, on 6 matching bases. The sequence in DNA is TGTGCCAGCACACACAGGGATGCAACTAATGAAAAACTGTTTTTT. The encoded protein is CASTHRDATNEKLFF.